The clone carrying this TCR beta chain has ten or more counts. The antigen is not known. Trimming removed 3 bases from V and 0 bases from J, with 11 bases in between. In germline, CDR1 is GTSNPN, CDR2 SVGIG (reference sequence). The CDR3 has 14 residues. The sample comes from a study of Graves' ophthalmopathy and Graves' hyperthyroidism. Broader study findings: Cross-validated, the 13-signature model showed 87.88%/81.08% sensitivity/specificity, and 80%/75% in the test set.

Clinicians diagnosed using symptoms, serum thyroxine, TRAb, thyroid ultrasound and orbital computed tomography. Amplified material comprised TCR beta CDR3 regions derived from RNA transcripts. The library came from an HTBI-primed first-round RT-PCR and a second-round multiplex PCR. TCRdb reprocessed the multiplex PCR reads with MiXCR, giving one entry per CDR3 protein. The repertoire holds approximately 480,000 distinct CDR3 sequences, with about 15% as singletons. The sample taken for sequencing was blood. This receptor was identified in a woman aged 25-40 years with Graves' ophthalmopathy. This chain joins TRBV30 and TRBJ1-2; D is undetermined. In DNA form, the CDR3 reads TGTGCCTGGAGGAAGACACCTACTAACTATGGCTACACCTTC. It is translated as CAWRKTPTNYGYTF.